Shown below are 17 T cell receptor beta chains from a single sample sequenced in a study of blood T cell repertoires in COVID-19. The repertoire was sequenced with immunoSEQ multiplex PCR; TCRdb's copy has only in-frame clones and lacks some. The table records some 340,000 clones, 75% to 90% of them present only once. The specimen was PBMCs or T cells enriched from blood (not recorded which). The receptors come from a woman between 50 and 59 years old who had recovered from COVID-19.

The J gene is TRBJ1-3, the V gene TRBV3-1 (or the pseudogene TRBV3-2), with a possible D match to TRBD1 (6 bases). V lost 2 bases, J lost 4 bases, and 12 bases lay in between. The CDR3 is made up of 15 amino acids. Germline V CDR1 and CDR2: LGHDT, YNNKEL (reference sequence). The DNA for the CDR3 is TGTGCCAGCAGCCAAACAGGGTCTAGGGGAAACACCATATATTTT. Translated, it gives CASSQTGSRGNTIYF.

The chain employs TRBV7-2 and TRBJ1-1, with 11 bases fitting TRBD1. Germline CDR1 is SGHTA and CDR2 is FQGNSA. V was pared by 5 bases and J by 6 bases, with 11 bases of the junction left unmatched. This CDR3 spans 16 amino acids. This CDR3 reads CASSLNSGQGAPEAFF. The CDR3, as DNA: TGTGCCAGCAGCCTAAACTCCGGACAGGGGGCCCCTGAAGCTTTCTTT.

In its sample, this clone was seen once. The DNA for the CDR3 is TGTGCCAGCAGTTTATCTAGGGGGTTCTCTGAAGCTTTCTTT. Its protein product is CASSLSRGFSEAFF. This chain connects TRBV27 to TRBJ1-1; D might be TRBD1 (6 bases). Germline CDR1 reads MNHEY; CDR2 reads SMNVEV (reference sequence). Trimming removed 0 bases from V and 6 bases from J, with 11 bases in between. This CDR3 contains 14 residues.

V and J are TRBV6-5 and TRBJ2-7; 8 nucleotides agree with TRBD1. CDR3 length: 15 amino acids. The V and J ends lost 6 bases and 4 bases, in that order; junction bases with no gene match: 11. Germline CDR1 and CDR2: MNHEY and SVGAGI. CDR3 protein: CASSHVGQVPYEQYF. As DNA, the CDR3 is TGTGCCAGCAGCCATGTGGGACAGGTTCCTTACGAGCAGTACTTC.

This rearrangement joins TRBV15 to TRBJ1-3; 11 bases are shared with TRBD1. Unmatched junction bases numbered 3, after V lost 1 base and J lost 4 bases. The CDR3 runs to 16 residues. CDR1 is LNHNV, CDR2 YYDKDF, per germline (reference sequence). CDR3 bases: TGTGCCACCAGCAGAGGCGGACAGGGGGCAGGAAACACCATATATTTT. It translates to CATSRGGQGAGNTIYF. Full variable domain (outside the CDR3, taken from reference TRBV15 and TRBJ1-3): DAMVIQNPRYQVTQFGKPVTLSCSQTLNHNVMYWYQQKSSQAPKLLFHYYDKDFNNEADTPDNFQSRRPNTSFCFLDIRSPGLGDTAMYLCATSRGGQGAGNTIYFGEGSWLTVV.

V gene TRBV5-6 combines with J gene TRBJ2-5; 8 nucleotides line up with TRBD1. Germline V gene sequence: CDR1 SGHDT, CDR2 YYEEEE. The CDR3 covers 14 residues. The junction had 6 bases not matched to a gene; V was cut back by 3 bases and J by 5 bases. The CDR3 protein is CASSWTGLGETQYF. The CDR3 DNA reads TGTGCCAGCAGCTGGACAGGGCTCGGGGAGACCCAGTACTTC.

This clone occurred a few times. This chain uses TRBV3-1 (or the pseudogene TRBV3-2) with TRBJ1-1; a weak D match, TRBD1 (5 bases). The CDR3 runs to 14 residues. Per germline, CDR1 LGHDT and CDR2 YNNKEL (reference sequence). V was trimmed by 4 bases and J by 3 bases, leaving 12 bases between them. The CDR3 DNA is TGTGCCAGCAGCCGGGGACTCAAAGACACTGAAGCTTTCTTT. Translated: CASSRGLKDTEAFF.

The chain links TRBV7-8 to TRBJ2-7; a weak D match, TRBD2 (5 bases). The germline gives CDR1 SGHVS, CDR2 FQNEAQ. The germline V and J ends were trimmed by 2 bases and 5 bases, with 19 bases remaining between them. CDR3 length equals 16 residues. DNA for the CDR3: TGTGCCAGCAGCTTATACGGGGAACCACTCTTGGACGAGCAGTACTTC. This codes for CASSLYGEPLLDEQYF. The whole variable domain, filled in from reference TRBV7-8 and TRBJ2-7, reads GAGVSQSPRYKVAKRGQDVALRCDPISGHVSLFWYQQALGQGPEFLTYFQNEAQLDKSGLPSDRFFAERPEGSVSTLKIQRTQQEDSAVYLCASSLYGEPLLDEQYFGPGTRLTVT.

The chain carries TRBV3-1 (or the pseudogene TRBV3-2) and TRBJ2-7; D perhaps matches TRBD2 (5 bases). Per germline, CDR1 LGHDT and CDR2 YNNKEL (reference sequence). The CDR3 is 14 residues long. Deletions cut 1 base from V and 3 bases from J, with 10 bases between. CDR3 nucleotides: TGTGCCAGCAGCCAAGGGAGGAACAGCTACGAGCAGTACTTC. It specifies CASSQGRNSYEQYF.

Worth noting for this clone: One end of the junction does not line up with germline, which may come from a read error. This chain joins TRBV18 and TRBJ1-3; 8 bases line up with TRBD1. Germline V lookup: CDR1 KGHSH, CDR2 LQKENI. The CDR3 spans 15 residues. CDR3 nucleotides: TGTGCCAGCGCACCGGGACAGGTATTGGAAAACACCATATATTTT. Residues: CASAPGQVLENTIYF.

The rearrangement links TRBV10-3 to TRBJ1-1; 10 nucleotides line up with TRBD1. Germline loops: CDR1 ENHRY, CDR2 SYGVKD. V gave up 5 bases and J gave up 5 bases; unmatched junction bases: 5. This CDR3 has 14 residues. CDR3 sequence (DNA): TGTGCCATCAGTACCGGACAGGGGGGAACTGAAGCTTTCTTT. Its translation is CAISTGQGGTEAFF.

This chain connects TRBV6-1 to TRBJ2-1; D possibly corresponds to TRBD1 (6 bases). Germline CDR1 is MNHNS and CDR2 is SASEGT. V lost 3 bases to trimming and J lost 6 bases, with 12 bases between them. CDR3 size: 14 residues. The CDR3 bases are TGTGCCAGCAGTGAGGGGGCAGGGTTCAATGAGCAGTTCTTC. Amino acids: CASSEGAGFNEQFF.

The genes are TRBV5-4 and TRBJ1-1, with 7 positions matching TRBD1. CDR3 length equals 15 residues. V lost 0 bases, J lost 1 base, and 3 bases stayed unmatched. Germline lookup yields CDR1 SGHNT and CDR2 YYREEE (reference sequence). CDR3 DNA: TGTGCCAGCAGCTTGGAGGGGGCAAGGAACACTGAAGCTTTCTTT. Protein sequence: CASSLEGARNTEAFF.

The chain couples TRBV2 to TRBJ1-4; 7 nucleotides match TRBD1. CDR3 length equals 14 residues. J lost 7 bases, V lost 5 bases, and 7 bases had no gene match. Germline assignment: CDR1 SNHLY and CDR2 FYNNEI. The DNA of the CDR3 is TGTGCCAGCAGTCGACAGGGAATGGGTGAAAAACTGTTTTTT. Translating it yields CASSRQGMGEKLFF.

This sequence joins TRBV5-6 and TRBJ2-7; TRBD1 matches 8 bases. CDR1 is SGHDT and CDR2 is YYEEEE in the germline V gene. CDR3 length: 12 residues. V was pared by 3 bases and J by 6 bases, with 2 bases of the junction left unmatched. The CDR3 loop reads CASSSQGAEQYF. The CDR3 DNA follows: TGTGCCAGCAGCTCTCAGGGGGCCGAGCAGTACTTC.

This clone was picked up one time. The chain joins TRBV12-3 or TRBV12-4 to TRBJ1-2; D uncertain. Trimming shortened V by 2 bases and J by 4 bases, and 2 bases separated the two germline ends. The CDR3 sequence is 11 residues long. CDR3 loop: CASSLRYGYTF. The CDR3 DNA follows: TGTGCCAGCAGTTTACGCTATGGCTACACCTTC.

This clone was observed a single time. The DNA for the CDR3 is TGTGCCAGCAGTGCATCCTCCGGGACAGGGCGCACAGATACGCAGTATTTT. Translating gives CASSASSGTGRTDTQYF. The chain is built from TRBV25-1 and TRBJ2-3; 9 positions agree with TRBD1. Unmatched junction bases numbered 9, after V lost 4 bases and J lost 1 base. Germline lookup yields CDR1 MGHDK and CDR2 SYGVNS. The CDR3 covers 17 residues. Using reference TRBV25-1 and TRBJ2-3 for the parts outside the CDR3, the full variable domain is EADIYQTPRYLVIGTGKKITLECSQTMGHDKMYWYQQDPGMELHLIHYSYGVNSTEKGDLSSESTVSRIRTEHFPLTLESARPSHTSQYLCASSASSGTGRTDTQYFGPGTRLTVL.